The sequence of this TCR beta chain was determined in a study of OX40 agonist ivuxolimab in advanced cancers. On the study more broadly: Three individuals attained partial responses, comprising one hepatocellular carcinoma case and two cutaneous melanoma cases. Study-wide findings and caveats: Patients with a partial response at 0.1-3.0 mg/kg had among the lowest clonal expansion.

Here immunoSEQ multiplex PCR was the method, and the copy in TCRdb shows in-frame clones only, minus some. The profile shows 12,000 or so clones, about 81% of them singletons. V shed 8 bases and J shed 5 bases, with 21 bases lying between them. Per germline, CDR1 MNHEY and CDR2 SMNVEV (reference sequence). The CDR3 is 15 amino acids. This clone occurred once. What it binds is not known. The chain combines TRBV27 with TRBJ1-1; TRBD1 is a possible D gene (5 bases). The source is an adult with an advanced solid tumor such as melanoma, head and neck, liver or kidney cancer. The source material was CD4+ or CD8+ T cells sorted from blood, sampled in a trial of the OX40 agonist ivuxolimab. CDR3: CASQTLNGDRTEAFF. The CDR3 DNA sequence: TGTGCCAGCCAAACCCTCAACGGGGACCGTACTGAAGCTTTCTTT.